This record looks at one T cell receptor beta chain sequence and its context. Only in-frame clones appear in the TCRdb table, and some are missing; sequencing was by immunoSEQ multiplex PCR. The sample lists approximately 140,000 clones, roughly 90% seen once, with 2.3% in the top ten. The sample belongs to a study of blood T cell repertoires in COVID-19. Trimming took 3 bases from V and 2 from J, leaving 14 bases between them. The CDR3 runs to 14 residues. In germline, CDR1 is GTSNPN, CDR2 SVGIG (reference sequence). The origin of this receptor is a woman in her 50s who had recovered from COVID-19. The sample was PBMCs or T cells enriched from blood (not recorded which). The chain has TRBV30 and TRBJ2-7; possible D gene TRBD2, 5 bases. This CDR3 is CAWSPRTPTYEQYF. The DNA for the CDR3 is TGTGCCTGGAGCCCGAGGACTCCCACCTACGAGCAGTACTTC.